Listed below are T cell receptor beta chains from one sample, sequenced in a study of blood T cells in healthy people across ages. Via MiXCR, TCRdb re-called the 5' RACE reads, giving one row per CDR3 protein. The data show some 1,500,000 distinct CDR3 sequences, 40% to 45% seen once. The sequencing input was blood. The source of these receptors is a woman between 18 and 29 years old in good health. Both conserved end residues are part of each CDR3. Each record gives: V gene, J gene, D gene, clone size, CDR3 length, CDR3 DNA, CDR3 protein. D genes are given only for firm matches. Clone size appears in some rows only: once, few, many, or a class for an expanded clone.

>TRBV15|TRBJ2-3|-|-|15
TGTGCCACCAGCAGAGATGGACAGAACACAGATACGCAGTATTTT
CATSRDGQNTDTQYF
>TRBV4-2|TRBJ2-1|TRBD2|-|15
TGTGCCAGCAGCCAAGATAGCGGGGGGGCCAATGAGCAGTTCTTC
CASSQDSGGANEQFF
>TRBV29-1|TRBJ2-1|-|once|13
TGCAGCGTTGAAGGGCGGGGAGACGGGGGACAGTTCTTC
CSVEGRGDGGQFF
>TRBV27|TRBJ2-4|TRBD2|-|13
TGTGCCAGCAGAGAGGCAGGGAGGGACATTCAGTACTTC
CASREAGRDIQYF
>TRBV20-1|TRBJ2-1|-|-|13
TGCAGTACCGGCGGGCAGGGAGACAATGAGCAGTTCTTC
CSTGGQGDNEQFF
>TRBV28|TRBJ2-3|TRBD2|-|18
TGTGCCAGCAGTCCCAGACTAGCGGGAGGGCTGAGATCAGATACGCAGTATTTT
CASSPRLAGGLRSDTQYF
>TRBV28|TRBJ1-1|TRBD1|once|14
TGTGCCAGCAGTCCCTGGGACAGGGTTACTGAAGCTTTCTTT
CASSPWDRVTEAFF
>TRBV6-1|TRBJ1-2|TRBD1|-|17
TGTGCCAGCAGCGCAGGACAGGGGGCAAGGTATCTGGGCGGCTACACCTTC
CASSAGQGARYLGGYTF
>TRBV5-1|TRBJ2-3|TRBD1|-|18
TGCGCCAGCAGCTGGGGGGATCACCGGGACAGGTGGGCAGATACGCAGTATTTT
CASSWGDHRDRWADTQYF
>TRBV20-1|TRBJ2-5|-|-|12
TGCAGTGCTAGGATTGGGCTGGAGACCCAGTACTTC
CSARIGLETQYF
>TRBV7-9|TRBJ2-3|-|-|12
TGTGCCAGCAGCCTCATCACAGATGCGCAGTATTTT
CASSLITDAQYF
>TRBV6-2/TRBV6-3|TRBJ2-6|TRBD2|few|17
TGTGCCAGCAGTAAGAGCGGGGTGAGCTCTGGGGCCAACGTCCTGACTTTC
CASSKSGVSSGANVLTF
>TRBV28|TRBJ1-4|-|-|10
TGTGCCAGCACCGGGGAAAAACTGTTTTTT
CASTGEKLFF
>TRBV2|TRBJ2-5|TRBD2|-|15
TGTGCCAGCAGACTAGCGGGGGGCCAGCAAGAGACCCAGTACTTC
CASRLAGGQQETQYF
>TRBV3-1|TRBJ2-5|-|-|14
TGTGCCAGCAGCCAGCTAGGGTCTATGGAGACCCAGTACTTC
CASSQLGSMETQYF
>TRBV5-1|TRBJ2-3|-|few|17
TGCGCCAGCAGCTTGGCGTCCCTCTCCCAGGGCACAGATACGCAGTATTTT
CASSLASLSQGTDTQYF
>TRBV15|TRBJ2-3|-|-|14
TGTGCCACCGGCTGGCAGCCAAGCACAGATACGCAGTATTTT
CATGWQPSTDTQYF
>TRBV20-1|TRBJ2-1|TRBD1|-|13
TGCAGTGCTAGGGACAGGGTGTGGAATGAGCAGTTCTTC
CSARDRVWNEQFF
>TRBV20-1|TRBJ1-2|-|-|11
TGCAGTGCTAGTCCACAGGGAGGCTACACCTTC
CSASPQGGYTF
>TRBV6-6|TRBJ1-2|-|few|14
TGTGCCAGCAGTTACCCTCGCTGGGCCTATGGCTACACCTTC
CASSYPRWAYGYTF
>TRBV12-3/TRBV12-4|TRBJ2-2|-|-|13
TGTGCCAGCAGCTACTTTCGCTCCGGGGAGCTGTTTTTT
CASSYFRSGELFF
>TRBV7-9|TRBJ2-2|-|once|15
TGTGCCAGCAGCCCCCTGGAGGGAGAGACCGGGGAGCTGTTTTTT
CASSPLEGETGELFF
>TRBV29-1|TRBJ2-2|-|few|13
TGCAGCGTTGGGGTGGGAGTGGCCGGGGAGCTGTTTTTT
CSVGVGVAGELFF
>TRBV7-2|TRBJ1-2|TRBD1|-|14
TGTGCCAGCAGCATAAAAACAGGGGGCGTTGGCTACACCTTC
CASSIKTGGVGYTF
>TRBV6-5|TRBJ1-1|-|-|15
TGTGCCAGCAGTTACACCCCTCAAGTGAACACTGAAGCTTTCTTT
CASSYTPQVNTEAFF
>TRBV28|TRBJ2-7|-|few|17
TGTGCCAGCAGTTCCCGGACAGTGGCCCAATTCTCCTACGAGCAGTACTTC
CASSSRTVAQFSYEQYF
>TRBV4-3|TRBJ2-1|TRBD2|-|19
TGCGCCAGCAGCCAAGAAATGAGTAGCGGGAGGTCCCAATACAATGAGCAGTTCTTC
CASSQEMSSGRSQYNEQFF
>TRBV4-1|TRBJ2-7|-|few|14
TGCGCCAGCAGCCAAGCACAGGACCCGTGGGAGCAGTACTTC
CASSQAQDPWEQYF
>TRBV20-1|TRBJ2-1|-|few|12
TGCAGTGCTAGAACCGGGAACAATGAGCAGTTCTTC
CSARTGNNEQFF
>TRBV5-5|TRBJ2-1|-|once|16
TGTGCCATCAGATCCAACCGCGACAGGACCTACAATGAGCAGTTCTTC
CAIRSNRDRTYNEQFF
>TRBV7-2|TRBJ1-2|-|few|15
TGTGCCAGCAGCTTATCTCGGGGGCAGAACTATGGCTACACCTTC
CASSLSRGQNYGYTF
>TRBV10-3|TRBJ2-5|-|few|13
TGTGCCATCAGTGGGACACTTCAAGAGACCCAGTACTTC
CAISGTLQETQYF
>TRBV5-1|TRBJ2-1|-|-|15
TGCGCCAGCAGCTTGCCCCTAGTGGTCTACAATGAGCAGTTCTTC
CASSLPLVVYNEQFF
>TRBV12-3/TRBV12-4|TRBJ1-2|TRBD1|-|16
TGTGCCAGTGCCGACAGGGTTTTTCCCCTTAACTATGACTACACCTTC
CASADRVFPLNYDYTF
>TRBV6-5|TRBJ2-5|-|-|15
TGTGCCAGCAGTTACTCTCTAGCGCGACAAGAGACCCAGTACTTC
CASSYSLARQETQYF
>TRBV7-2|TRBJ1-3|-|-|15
TGTGCCAGCAGCTCCGGAGTGTTCTCTGGAAACACCATATATTTT
CASSSGVFSGNTIYF
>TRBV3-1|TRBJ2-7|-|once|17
TGTGCCAGCAGCCAAGAGGTATTCGGGACACCCTCCTACGAGCAGTACTTC
CASSQEVFGTPSYEQYF
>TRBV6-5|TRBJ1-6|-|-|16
TGTGCCAGCAGTTACTCTTGGACACCGAATAATTCACCCCTCCACTTT
CASSYSWTPNNSPLHF
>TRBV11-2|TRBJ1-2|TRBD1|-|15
TGTGCCAGCAGCTCGACAGGGGGCGGTTACTATGGCTACACCTTC
CASSSTGGGYYGYTF
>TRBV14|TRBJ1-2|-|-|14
TGTGCCAGCAGCCAAGGTCACGGCGGCTATGGCTACACCTTC
CASSQGHGGYGYTF
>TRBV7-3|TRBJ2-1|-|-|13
TGTGCCAGCAGCGCGTCGTTGAACACTGGGCAGTTCTTC
CASSASLNTGQFF
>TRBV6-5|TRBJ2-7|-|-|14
TGTGCCAGCAGTTACGGGTCCCGCTTCCACGAGCAGTACTTC
CASSYGSRFHEQYF
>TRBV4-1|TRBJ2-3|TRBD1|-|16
TGCGCCAGCAGACAAGTGGGACAGGGGGATTCAGATACGCAGTATTTT
CASRQVGQGDSDTQYF
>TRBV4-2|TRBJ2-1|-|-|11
TGTGCCAGCAGCCAAGACGATGAGCAGTTCTTC
CASSQDDEQFF
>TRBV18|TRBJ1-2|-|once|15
TGTGCCAGCTCACCAGAACCCAGGGCTGGCTATGGCTACACCTTC
CASSPEPRAGYGYTF
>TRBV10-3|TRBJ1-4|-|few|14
TGTGCCATCAGTGAGGGGCAGGGTGATGAAAAACTGTTTTTT
CAISEGQGDEKLFF
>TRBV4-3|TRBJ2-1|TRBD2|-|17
TGCGCCAGCAGCCTCGACACCCTAGCGGGGGGGCTCAATGAGCAGTTCTTC
CASSLDTLAGGLNEQFF
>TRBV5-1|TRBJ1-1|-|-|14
TGCGCCAGCAGCTTGCGATGGGAGAACACTGAAGCTTTCTTT
CASSLRWENTEAFF
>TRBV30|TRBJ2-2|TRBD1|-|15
TGTGCCTGGGCGCCCGGGACAGTGAACACCGGGGAGCTGTTTTTT
CAWAPGTVNTGELFF
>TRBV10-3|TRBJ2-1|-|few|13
TGTGCCATCACCGAAGACCATTACAATGAGCAGTTCTTC
CAITEDHYNEQFF
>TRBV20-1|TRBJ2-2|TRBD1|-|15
TGCAGTGCTAGACAAGACAGGGTCGCCACCGGGGAGCTGTTTTTT
CSARQDRVATGELFF
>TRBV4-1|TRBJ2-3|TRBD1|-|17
TGCGCCAGCAGCCAACGGGACAGGGTCTTGGGGAAAGATACGCAGTATTTT
CASSQRDRVLGKDTQYF